The rows below give T cell receptor beta chains drawn from one sample of a study of Ad26.COV2.S vaccination and SARS-CoV-2 variants. Using immunoSEQ multiplex PCR, the repertoire was profiled, and TCRdb retains in-frame clones only, with some absent. Of fewer than 900,000 clones in the sample, around 90% were seen once. The specimen comprised peripheral blood, sampled in a trial of Ad26.COV2.S vaccine versus placebo. The source is a person aged 18-65 years who received the Ad26.COV2.S COVID-19 vaccine or a placebo. Both conserved end residues are part of each CDR3. The D gene is left open where the match is weak. For some rows the clone size is stated as once, few or many, or as a class when expanded; others skip it.

abundance,j_gene,v_gene,d_gene,len,CDR3aa,CDR3nt
NA,TRBJ2-1,TRBV19,NA,14,CASSPTGQYNEQFF,TGTGCCAGTAGCCCCACCGGTCAGTACAATGAGCAGTTCTTC
NA,TRBJ1-4,TRBV7-9,NA,14,CASSAGQSSRKLFF,TGTGCCAGCAGCGCCGGACAGAGCTCGCGAAAACTGTTTTTT
NA,TRBJ2-7,TRBV19,TRBD2,17,CASSLTPPSGSPHEQYF,TGTGCCAGTAGCCTAACCCCCCCTAGCGGGAGCCCCCACGAGCAGTACTTC
few,TRBJ2-7,TRBV27,NA,15,CASSLRQGGTYEQYF,TGTGCCAGCAGTTTGAGGCAGGGGGGGACCTACGAGCAGTACTTC
NA,TRBJ2-5,TRBV2,NA,12,CASRQDRETQYF,TGTGCCAGCAGACAAGATCGGGAGACCCAGTACTTC
NA,TRBJ2-5,TRBV3-1/TRBV3-2,NA,14,CASSLGTTQETQYF,TGTGCCAGCAGCCTCGGGACAACTCAAGAGACCCAGTACTTC
NA,TRBJ2-1,TRBV10-2,TRBD2,15,CASSEWAGVDNEQFF,TGCGCCAGCAGTGAGTGGGCGGGAGTGGACAATGAGCAGTTCTTC
NA,TRBJ1-3,TRBV6-6,NA,15,CASSYGHRTGNTIYF,TGTGCCAGCAGTTACGGGCACAGAACTGGAAACACCATATATTTT
NA,TRBJ2-5,TRBV15,NA,15,CATSRDLSGQETQYF,TGTGCCACCAGCAGAGATCTTTCCGGCCAAGAGACCCAGTACTTC
NA,TRBJ2-7,TRBV5-6,TRBD1,16,CASSRGTGGITYEQYF,TGTGCCAGCAGCCGGGGAACAGGGGGAATAACCTACGAGCAGTACTTC
once,TRBJ2-5,TRBV29-1,NA,12,CSVDQGGETQYF,TGCAGCGTTGACCAGGGGGGAGAGACCCAGTACTTC
NA,TRBJ2-1,TRBV7-7,TRBD2,15,CASSQELAGRNEQFF,TGTGCTAGCAGCCAGGAACTAGCGGGAAGGAATGAGCAGTTCTTC
NA,TRBJ1-1,TRBV9,NA,16,CASSVGQAGRGTEAFF,TGTGCCAGCAGCGTAGGACAGGCAGGGAGAGGAACTGAAGCTTTCTTT
NA,TRBJ2-3,TRBV7-2,NA,16,CASSLTMAPGTDTQYF,TGTGCCAGCAGCTTAACGATGGCCCCGGGCACAGATACGCAGTATTTT
NA,TRBJ2-3,TRBV7-3,NA,14,CASSLNGGTDTQYF,TGTGCCAGCAGCTTAAATGGGGGAACAGATACGCAGTATTTT
NA,TRBJ1-6,TRBV3-1/TRBV3-2,NA,15,CASSRAGALRSPLHF,TGTGCCAGCAGCCGGGCAGGGGCTTTACGATCACCCCTCCACTTT
NA,TRBJ1-5,TRBV18,NA,14,CASSPIGGDQPQHF,TGTGCCAGCTCACCAATTGGGGGGGATCAGCCCCAGCATTTT
NA,TRBJ2-7,TRBV5-1,TRBD2,12,CASNGGAYEQYF,TGCGCCAGCAATGGGGGGGCCTACGAGCAGTACTTC
NA,TRBJ1-2,TRBV5-4,NA,16,CASSLARTVLLYGYTF,TGTGCCAGCAGCTTGGCCCGGACGGTCCTACTCTATGGCTACACCTTC
NA,TRBJ1-4,TRBV7-9,NA,14,CASTLRGVNEKLFF,TGTGCCAGCACCTTAAGGGGAGTTAATGAAAAACTGTTTTTT
once,TRBJ2-1,TRBV30,NA,14,CAWSVGGTYNEQFF,TGTGCCTGGAGTGTGGGCGGAACCTACAATGAGCAGTTCTTC
NA,TRBJ2-1,TRBV6-5,NA,15,CASSRALWGDNEQFF,TGTGCCAGCAGCCGGGCACTGTGGGGCGACAATGAGCAGTTCTTC
NA,TRBJ2-6,TRBV30,NA,12,CAWSAGANVLTF,TGTGCCTGGTCTGCTGGGGCCAACGTCCTGACTTTC
NA,TRBJ2-1,TRBV18,NA,16,CASSPQTSSSYNEQFF,TGTGCCAGCTCACCACAAACGAGTAGCTCCTACAATGAGCAGTTCTTC
NA,TRBJ1-4,TRBV25-1,TRBD1,16,CASSEYGTGVQEKLFF,TGTGCCAGCAGTGAATACGGGACAGGGGTGCAGGAAAAACTGTTTTTT
NA,TRBJ2-1,TRBV29-1,TRBD2,15,CSVGRLAENYNEQFF,TGCAGCGTTGGCCGACTAGCGGAAAACTACAATGAGCAGTTCTTC
NA,TRBJ2-5,TRBV30,NA,15,CAWSVRQNLLETQYF,TGTGCCTGGAGTGTACGGCAGAACCTACTTGAGACCCAGTACTTC
NA,TRBJ1-2,TRBV12-3/TRBV12-4,NA,12,CASSSDSNGYTF,TGTGCCAGCAGTTCGGACAGTAATGGCTACACCTTC
NA,TRBJ2-3,TRBV9,TRBD1,16,CASSTRTGGAGDTQYF,TGTGCCAGCAGTACAAGGACAGGGGGCGCGGGAGATACGCAGTATTTT
NA,TRBJ2-7,TRBV2,NA,14,CASSDWQISYEQYF,TGTGCCAGCAGTGACTGGCAGATCTCCTACGAGCAGTACTTC
once,TRBJ1-4,TRBV19,TRBD1,18,CASSIRGTVLATNEKLFF,TGTGCCAGTAGTATAAGGGGGACAGTGTTGGCAACTAATGAAAAACTGTTTTTT
NA,TRBJ1-1,TRBV5-8,NA,15,CASRTRPTPWIGAFF,TGTGCCAGCAGAACCCGCCCTACCCCCTGGATAGGCGCTTTCTTT
NA,TRBJ2-1,TRBV27,NA,15,CASSLSVTTYNEQFF,TGTGCCAGCAGTTTAAGCGTGACGACCTACAATGAGCAGTTCTTC
NA,TRBJ1-1,TRBV5-1,NA,13,CASSGQPSTEAFF,TGCGCCAGCAGCGGGCAGCCGAGCACTGAAGCTTTCTTT
NA,TRBJ1-4,TRBV12-3/TRBV12-4,NA,13,CASSTKGQEKLFF,TGTGCCAGCAGTACCAAAGGCCAGGAAAAACTGTTTTTT
NA,TRBJ1-1,TRBV27,TRBD1,16,CASSPRTGGGNTEAFF,TGTGCCAGCAGTCCGAGGACAGGGGGAGGGAACACTGAAGCTTTCTTT
NA,TRBJ1-1,TRBV7-2,NA,12,CASSQGLVKAFF,TGTGCCAGCAGCCAGGGGCTAGTCAAAGCTTTCTTT
once,TRBJ2-7,TRBV3-1/TRBV3-2,TRBD2,15,CASSQEVGGHYEQYF,TGTGCCAGCAGCCAAGAGGTGGGAGGGCACTACGAGCAGTACTTC
NA,TRBJ1-2,TRBV24-1,NA,13,CATSERDNYGYTF,TGTGCCACCAGTGAGAGAGATAACTATGGCTACACCTTC
NA,TRBJ1-3,TRBV6-5,NA,14,CASSYSAQGNTIYF,TGTGCCAGCAGTTACTCGGCCCAAGGAAACACCATATATTTT
few,TRBJ2-7,TRBV27,TRBD2,15,CASSLSGAGVREQYF,TGTGCCAGCAGTTTATCAGGAGCGGGGGTGAGAGAGCAGTACTTC
NA,TRBJ1-5,TRBV7-2,NA,13,CASSLEYREPQHF,TGTGCCAGCAGCTTAGAATACAGGGAGCCCCAGCATTTT
NA,TRBJ1-4,TRBV5-1,TRBD1,16,CASSLGTGGHGEKLFF,TGCGCCAGCAGCTTGGGGACAGGGGGGCACGGTGAAAAACTGTTTTTT
NA,TRBJ2-5,TRBV19,TRBD2,15,CASSTRTRVGETQYF,TGTGCCAGTAGTACTCGGACTAGAGTCGGGGAGACCCAGTACTTC
NA,TRBJ2-6,TRBV5-5,TRBD1,17,CASSLQGASTGANVLTF,TGTGCCAGCAGCTTGCAGGGGGCGAGTACTGGGGCCAACGTCCTGACTTTC
once,TRBJ2-2,TRBV3-1/TRBV3-2,NA,13,CASSQVRAGELFF,TGTGCCAGCAGCCAAGTCCGGGCCGGGGAGCTGTTTTTT
NA,TRBJ2-1,TRBV7-9,TRBD2,11,CASEVAGYQFF,TGTGCCAGTGAAGTAGCGGGATATCAGTTCTTC
NA,TRBJ1-1,TRBV30,NA,14,CAWTGPTGSEEAFF,TGTGCCTGGACCGGTCCGACAGGTTCTGAGGAAGCTTTCTTT